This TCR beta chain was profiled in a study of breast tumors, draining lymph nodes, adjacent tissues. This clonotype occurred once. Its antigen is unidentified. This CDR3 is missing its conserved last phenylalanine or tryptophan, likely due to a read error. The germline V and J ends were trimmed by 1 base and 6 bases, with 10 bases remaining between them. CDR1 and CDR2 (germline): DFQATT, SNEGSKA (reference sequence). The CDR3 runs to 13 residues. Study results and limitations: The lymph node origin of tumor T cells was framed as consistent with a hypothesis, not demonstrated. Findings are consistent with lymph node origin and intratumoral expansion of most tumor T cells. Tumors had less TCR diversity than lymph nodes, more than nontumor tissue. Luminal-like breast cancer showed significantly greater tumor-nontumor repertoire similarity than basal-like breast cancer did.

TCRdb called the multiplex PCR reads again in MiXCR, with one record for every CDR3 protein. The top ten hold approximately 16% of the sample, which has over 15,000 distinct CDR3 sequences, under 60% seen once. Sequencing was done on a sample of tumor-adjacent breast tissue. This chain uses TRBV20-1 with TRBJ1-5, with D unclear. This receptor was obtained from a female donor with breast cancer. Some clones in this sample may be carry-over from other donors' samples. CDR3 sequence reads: CSARAPPSQPQHS. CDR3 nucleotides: TGCAGTGCTAGAGCACCTCCTAGTCAGCCCCAGCATTCT.